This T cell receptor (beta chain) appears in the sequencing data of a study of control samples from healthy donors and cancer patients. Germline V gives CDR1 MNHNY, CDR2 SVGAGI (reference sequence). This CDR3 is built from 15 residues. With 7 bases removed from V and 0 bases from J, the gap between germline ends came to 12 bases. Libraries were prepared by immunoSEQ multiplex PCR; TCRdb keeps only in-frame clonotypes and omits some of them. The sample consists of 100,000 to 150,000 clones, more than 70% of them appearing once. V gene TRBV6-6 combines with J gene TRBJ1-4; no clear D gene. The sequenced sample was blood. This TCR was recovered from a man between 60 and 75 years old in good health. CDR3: CASKGLTTTNEKLFF. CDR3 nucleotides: TGTGCCAGCAAGGGTCTTACTACAACTAATGAAAAACTGTTTTTT.